The 26 T cell receptor beta chains in this list originate from one sample, sequenced in a study of blood T cells in healthy people across ages. A second PCR, run for roughly 7 to 11 cycles, used a sample-barcoded 5' primer plus a J-beta primer mix. TCRdb fed the 5' RACE reads into MiXCR, producing one record per CDR3 protein. In the table there are some 900,000 distinct CDR3 sequences, less than 35% of which are singletons. The sample comprised blood. Source of these receptors: a woman older than 75 in good health.

A note on this clonotype: Given a much more abundant clone one base away, this may be a read error. The J gene is TRBJ2-5, the V gene TRBV3-1, with 14 nucleotides matching TRBD2. V gave up 2 bases and J gave up 11 bases; unmatched junction bases: 22. Germline-derived CDR1 and CDR2 are LGHDT and YNNKEL (reference sequence). The CDR3 sequence is 20 residues long. CDR3 nucleotide sequence: TGTGCCAGCAGCCAACTTGGACTAGCGGGGGGCCCGAGCTCCTACAATGAGCAGTACTTC. Protein: CASSQLGLAGGPSSYNEQYF.

V gene TRBV12-3 or TRBV12-4 combines with J gene TRBJ1-3; the D gene is possibly TRBD1 (6 bases). The CDR3 contains 15 residues. V was shortened by 6 bases and J by 4 bases, with 16 bases between the two germline ends. CDR3 residues: CASSPGQLRGNTIYF. The CDR3 nucleotides are TGTGCCAGCAGCCCAGGACAGCTTAGGGGAAACACCATATATTTT.

V gene TRBV6-2 or TRBV6-3 combines with J gene TRBJ1-6, with no clear D. CDR3 length: 15 amino acids. Trimming shortened V by 2 bases and J by 7 bases, and 12 bases separated the two germline ends. The germline V gene has CDR1 MNHEY and CDR2 SVGEGT. CDR3 DNA: TGTGCCAGCAGTTACGGTTGGGGTAAGAATTCACCCCTCCACTTT. Translated, it gives CASSYGWGKNSPLHF.

Ten or more counts support this clonotype. The chain combines TRBV4-3 with TRBJ2-3; TRBD1 matches 9 bases. V dropped 4 bases and J dropped 4; count of bases not matched to a gene: 3. Germline CDR1 reads LGHNA; CDR2 reads YSLEER. This CDR3 is built from 14 residues. The CDR3 nucleotides read TGCGCCAGCAGCCCGCGGACAGGGGCAGATACGCAGTATTTT. This gives the protein CASSPRTGADTQYF.

This chain links TRBV6-5 with TRBJ2-7, with D hard to call. Germline lookup yields CDR1 MNHEY and CDR2 SVGAGI. The CDR3 has 13 amino acids. Trimming took off 5 bases at V and 1 base at J, with 9 bases between the two ends. CDR3 amino acids: CASSQGESYEQYF. DNA of the CDR3: TGTGCCAGCAGTCAAGGAGAGTCCTACGAGCAGTACTTC.

This clonotype was counted a single time. The genes are TRBV27 and TRBJ2-5; the D is unclear. Trimming took off 6 bases at V and 5 bases at J, with 16 bases between the two ends. The CDR3 length is 14 residues. Germline-derived CDR1 and CDR2 are MNHEY and SMNVEV (reference sequence). The CDR3 DNA sequence: TGTGCCAGCAGGTTAAACACAGCTGTGGAGACCCAGTACTTC. It encodes CASRLNTAVETQYF.

CDR3 DNA sequence: TGTGCCAGCAGCTTTGTAGCGGGGGGCTACAATGAGCAGTTCTTC. Translation: CASSFVAGGYNEQFF. The V call is TRBV7-9, the J call TRBJ2-1; 10 bases match TRBD2. This CDR3 is built from 15 residues. From germline, CDR1 is SEHNR and CDR2 FQNEAQ (reference sequence). With 3 bases clipped from V and 3 bases from J, the junction kept 2 bases outside the gene matches.

The genes are TRBV7-6 and TRBJ2-2; a possible D gene is TRBD2 (6 bases). Germline loops: CDR1 SGHVS, CDR2 FNYEAQ. The CDR3 consists of 14 residues. V lost 2 bases and J 9 bases, leaving 13 bases between the germline ends. For the CDR3, the DNA is TGTGCCAGCAGCTTACGGGAGACGACCCGGGAGCTGTTTTTT. Residues: CASSLRETTRELFF.

This clonotype was picked up a small number of times. The chain employs TRBV2 and TRBJ1-5; 7 bases fit TRBD1. This CDR3 comprises 13 residues. The V gene's germline CDR1 is SNHLY and CDR2 FYNNEI. V shed 7 bases and J 6 bases; nucleotides not matched to a gene: 6. CDR3 sequence: CASNPTGPQPQHF. In nucleotides, the CDR3 is TGTGCCAGCAACCCGACAGGGCCTCAGCCCCAGCATTTT. The full variable domain, in which reference TRBV2 and TRBJ1-5 provide the parts outside the CDR3, is EPEVTQTPSHQVTQMGQEVILRCVPISNHLYFYWYRQILGQKVEFLVSFYNNEISEKSEIFDDQFSVERPDGSNFTLKIRSTKLEDSAMYFCASNPTGPQPQHFGDGTRLSIL.

This clonotype was recorded a few times. One junction end disagrees with the germline gene, perhaps due to a read error. The chain joins TRBV6-1 to TRBJ1-3, with 7 bases matching TRBD1. In germline, CDR1 is MNHNS, CDR2 SASEGT. This CDR3 comprises 17 residues. The CDR3 spells CASKQLGTAYSGNTIYF. CDR3 coding DNA: TGTGCCAGCAAGCAACTCGGGACAGCTTACTCTGGAAACACTATATATTTT.

This sequence joins TRBV28 and TRBJ2-3, with 11 bases identical to TRBD2. The CDR3 spans 16 residues. The V gene end was trimmed by 6 bases and the J gene end by 5 bases; junction bases not matched to a gene: 10. The germline gives CDR1 MDHEN, CDR2 SYDVKM. The CDR3 DNA follows: TGTGCCAGCAGCTCCCACTCTAGCGGGGGGCGAGATACGCAGTATTTT. Its protein product is CASSSHSSGGRDTQYF.

The gene calls are TRBV28 and TRBJ2-5; D is unclear. Germline V lookup: CDR1 MDHEN, CDR2 SYDVKM. V gave up 3 bases and J gave up 4 bases, with 9 bases separating them. This CDR3 has 13 residues. The CDR3 DNA is TGTGCCAGCAGTTTCTCACCCTCAGAGACCCAGTACTTC. Translating gives CASSFSPSETQYF.

In its sample, this clonotype was seen many times. This chain connects TRBV10-3 to TRBJ2-7; 10 bases agree with TRBD1. The CDR3 has 13 amino acids. The V gene's germline CDR1 is ENHRY and CDR2 SYGVKD. The ends lost 4 bases at V and 6 bases at J; junction bases unmatched: 3. CDR3 residues: CAISGGTGVEQYF. The DNA of the CDR3 is TGTGCCATCAGTGGTGGGACAGGGGTCGAGCAGTACTTC.

In the case of this clonotype: Mismatch with germline at one junction end may stem from a read error. The gene calls are TRBV12-3 or TRBV12-4 and TRBJ2-3; tentatively, D is TRBD1 (6 bases). The CDR3 spans 13 residues. The CDR3 nucleotides are TGTGCCAGCACCCTGGTGGGGGCGGATACGGAGTATTTT. Its protein is CASTLVGADTEYF.

The chain uses TRBV6-2 or TRBV6-3 and TRBJ1-5; 9 bases line up with TRBD1. From germline, CDR1 is MNHEY and CDR2 SVGEGT. The CDR3 loop spans 16 amino acids. Trimming cost V 2 bases and J 11 bases; bases outside gene matches: 13. CDR3 amino acids: CASSYATGGLYLAQHF. For the CDR3, the DNA is TGTGCCAGCAGTTACGCTACAGGGGGCCTGTATCTAGCCCAGCATTTT.

Note on this clonotype: This may come from a read error, since a much larger clone is one base off. The chain is built from TRBV12-3 or TRBV12-4 and TRBJ1-5, with D uncertain. CDR3 length equals 15 residues. The CDR3 here is CAGSLGQLLRVPQHF. In DNA form, the CDR3 reads TGTGCCGGCAGTTTAGGGCAGCTTCTACGCGTGCCCCAGCATTTT.

This clonotype has more than one count but fewer than ten. The rearrangement links TRBV5-1 to TRBJ1-6, with TRBD1 matching over 11 bases. V shed 4 bases and J 10 bases; nucleotides not matched to a gene: 10. Looked up from germline, CDR1 is SGHRS and CDR2 is YFSETQ. The CDR3 has 16 residues. This chain's CDR3 is CASSLPLGTGGSPLHF. CDR3 DNA: TGCGCCAGCAGCCTCCCTCTCGGGACAGGGGGATCACCCCTCCACTTT.

This clonotype was detected many times. The CDR3 here is CASSNWLHTDTQYF. The CDR3 nucleotides read TGTGCCAGCAGCAACTGGCTGCACACAGATACGCAGTATTTT. The genes are TRBV21-1 and TRBJ2-3. TRBV21-1 is labeled a pseudogene. This CDR3 has 14 amino acids.

This clonotype showed up just a few times. V gene TRBV12-3 or TRBV12-4 combines with J gene TRBJ2-7; 8 bases are shared with TRBD2. V was pared by 5 bases and J by 6 bases, with 15 bases of the junction left unmatched. This CDR3 region has 16 residues. The CDR3 sequence is CASSPLGVAGCSEQYF. CDR3 nucleotide sequence: TGTGCCAGCAGTCCGCTCGGGGTAGCGGGGTGCTCCGAGCAGTACTTC.

This clonotype occurred many times. The chain has TRBV7-2 and TRBJ1-2; a weak D match, TRBD1 (5 bases). The CDR3 is 15 residues long. Germline V gives CDR1 SGHTA, CDR2 FQGNSA. Trimming removed 3 bases at V and 2 bases at J, with 13 bases between. CDR3 sequence reads: CASSLGPQGNYGYTF. The CDR3 DNA reads TGTGCCAGCAGCTTGGGGCCCCAAGGGAACTATGGCTACACCTTC.

This clonotype showed up just once. Being one base from a much bigger clone, this may be a read error. The chain links TRBV6-5 to TRBJ2-1; TRBD1 aligns across 9 bases. Germline assignment: CDR1 MNHEY and CDR2 SVGAGI. This CDR3 contains 16 residues. CDR3 sequence reads: CASIPRTGQGFHERFF. The CDR3 DNA follows: TGTGCCAGCATCCCGAGGACGGGACAGGGTTTTCATGAGCGGTTCTTC.

The table lists this clonotype with a few counts. A much bigger clone sits one base away, suggesting this may be a read error. The rearrangement joins TRBV5-5 to TRBJ1-1; D is possibly TRBD1 (6 bases). The V and J ends lost 4 bases and 3 bases respectively, with 10 bases between them. Germline V gives CDR1 SGHKS, CDR2 YYEKEE (reference sequence). This CDR3 spans 13 amino acids. This CDR3 reads CASSAQGDTEAFF. The CDR3 coding sequence is TGTGCCAGCAGCGCACAGGGTGACACTGAAGCTTTCTTT. Complete variable domain (other parts from reference TRBV5-5 and TRBJ1-1): DAGVTQSPTHLIKTRGQQVTLRCSPISGHKSVSWYQQVLGQGPQFIFQYYEKEERGRGNFPDRFSARQFPNYSSELNVNALLLGDSALYLCASSAQGDTEAFFGQGTRLTVV.

This clonotype was observed many times. J is TRBJ1-6 and V is TRBV20-1; D gene unclear. Germline CDR1 reads DFQATT; CDR2 reads SNEGSKA (reference sequence). The length of the CDR3 is 16 residues. V lost 2 bases and J 0 bases, leaving 11 bases between the germline ends. CDR3 region: CSARKGQSSYNSPLHF. For the CDR3, the DNA is TGCAGTGCTAGAAAAGGTCAGAGCTCCTATAATTCACCCCTCCACTTT.

The rearrangement uses TRBV13 and TRBJ2-5; 8 bases map to TRBD1. The CDR3 loop spans 14 amino acids. Germline assignment: CDR1 PRHDT and CDR2 FYEKMQ (reference sequence). V trimming: 4 bases; J trimming: 7 bases; junction bases outside the gene matches: 8. The CDR3: CASSSGTGLGTQYF. The DNA of the CDR3 is TGTGCCAGCAGCTCCGGGACAGGCCTGGGGACCCAGTACTTC.

Turning to this clonotype: A junction end diverges from the germline sequence, so it may reflect a read error. The chain couples TRBV4-1 to TRBJ1-1; 7 bases align to TRBD1. This CDR3 is built from 14 residues. Germline CDR1 and CDR2: MGHRA and YSYEKL. As DNA, the CDR3 is TGCGCCAGCGGCCAACCGACAGGGTCCACTGAAGCTTTCTTT. It specifies CASGQPTGSTEAFF.

The V call is TRBV18, the J call TRBJ1-4; D is uncertain. CDR1 and CDR2 from the germline V gene are KGHSH and LQKENI. The CDR3 loop spans 13 amino acids. V gave up 4 bases and J gave up 0 bases, with 3 bases separating them. The CDR3 spells CASSRSTNEKLFF. The CDR3 bases are TGTGCCAGCTCACGGTCAACTAATGAAAAACTGTTTTTT.